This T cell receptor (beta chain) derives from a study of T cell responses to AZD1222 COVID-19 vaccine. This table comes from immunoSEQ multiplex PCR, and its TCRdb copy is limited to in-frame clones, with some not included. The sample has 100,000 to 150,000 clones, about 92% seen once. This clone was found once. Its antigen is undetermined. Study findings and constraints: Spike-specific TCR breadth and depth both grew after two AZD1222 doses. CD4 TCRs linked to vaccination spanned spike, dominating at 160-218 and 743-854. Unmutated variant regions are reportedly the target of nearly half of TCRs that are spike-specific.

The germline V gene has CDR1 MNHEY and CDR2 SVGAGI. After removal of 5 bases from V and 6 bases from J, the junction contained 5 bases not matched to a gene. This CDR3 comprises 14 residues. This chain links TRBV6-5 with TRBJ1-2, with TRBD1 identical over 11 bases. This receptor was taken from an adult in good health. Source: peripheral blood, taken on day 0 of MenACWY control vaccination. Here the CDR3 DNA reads TGTGCCAGCAGTCGGACAGGGGGCGCCGATGGCTACACCTTC. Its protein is CASSRTGGADGYTF.